These T cell receptor beta chains were read from a single sample in a study of CD8 T cells in ankylosing spondylitis. TCRdb called the 5' RACE reads again in MiXCR, with one record for every CDR3 protein. This sample yields around 230,000 distinct CDR3 sequences, of which roughly 8.2% are seen a single time; more than 4% belongs to the top ten. The specimen was blood, either unsorted or a sorted T cell fraction (not recorded which). All receptors come from a female donor with ankylosing spondylitis or in good health (not recorded which). CDR3s leave out the opening cysteine and the closing phenylalanine or tryptophan. The order of the fields is J gene, V gene, clone size, CDR3 protein. Clone size is given for some rows only: seen once, a few or many times, or a class if the clone is expanded.

TRBJ2-5 | TRBV11-2 | many | ASSTGTFTQETQY
TRBJ2-3 | TRBV7-2 | many | ASNPGGDTQY
TRBJ2-2 | TRBV7-2 | many | ASSLGRAGNTGELF
TRBJ1-1 | TRBV5-6 | many | ASSIRDRMNTEAF
TRBJ2-1 | TRBV10-2 | many | ASSPGLAGVVEQF
TRBJ2-3 | TRBV15 | many | ATSKPSPLGLAGGADTQY
TRBJ2-7 | TRBV3-1 | few | ACSQRTSGRRSSYEQY
TRBJ2-2 | TRBV5-1 | many | ASSLQGERNTGELF
TRBJ2-3 | TRBV20-1 | many | SARESMGRVPGTDTQY
TRBJ2-5 | TRBV12-3/TRBV12-4 | many | ASSRRESQETQY
TRBJ1-1 | TRBV6-5 | many | ASSKLRVTEAF
TRBJ2-4 | TRBV25-1 | many | ASRDLKNIQY
TRBJ2-2 | TRBV10-3 | many | AIADMTNGGTGELF
TRBJ2-3 | TRBV20-1 | many | SAREGTSRTDTQY
TRBJ2-2 | TRBV4-1 | many | ASSPREIQSPGELF
TRBJ2-5 | TRBV20-1 | many | SANTRGETQY
TRBJ1-1 | TRBV5-1 | many | ASSTGQGAAF
TRBJ1-1 | TRBV5-1 | many | ASSAKQGPGTEAF
TRBJ2-3 | TRBV20-1 | many | SNEEAGADTQY
TRBJ2-1 | TRBV5-1 | many | ASSLSSGYYNEQF
TRBJ2-1 | TRBV4-2 | many | ASSQVTSGGNEQF
TRBJ2-7 | TRBV20-1 | NA | SAGQRIYEQY
TRBJ2-4 | TRBV7-7 | many | ASSPDRSSDIQY
TRBJ1-5 | TRBV20-1 | many | SARADYSNQPQH